The source of this TCR beta chain is a study of blood T cell repertoires in COVID-19. The overall study: Samples representing acute and convalescent COVID-19 were sourced from the United States, Italy and Spain. The cDNA or gDNA used as material had been derived from T cells, B-cell-depleted T cells, or PBMCs.

This CDR3 region has 15 residues. Per the germline V gene, CDR1 is MNHEY and CDR2 is SVGEGT. V lost 2 bases to trimming and J lost 4 bases, with 12 bases between them. In the original workflow: Amplification with reference gene primers provided the estimates of nucleated cell counts. Profiling relied on immunoSEQ multiplex PCR, and the TCRdb table lists in-frame clones only, not all of them. Clone size and V and J calls were adopted from that table, with D and trimming inferred from the DNA. The sample lists about 220,000 clones, 82% occurring once. This clone was seen only a few times. All recovered Cohort 3 donors got two negative PCRs, got clearance, or saw symptom resolution.

The sequencing sample was made of PBMCs or T cells enriched from blood (not recorded which). The sequence was collected from a woman aged 55-75 years who had recovered from COVID-19. The chain couples TRBV6-2 or TRBV6-3 to TRBJ2-1; a possible D gene is TRBD1 (6 bases). The CDR3 loop reads CASSYSQGPYNEQFF. CDR3 nucleotides: TGTGCCAGCAGTTACAGTCAGGGGCCTTACAATGAGCAGTTCTTC.